These 28 T cell receptor beta chains were sequenced from one sample in a study of beta chain features in type 1 diabetes. Expressed TCRB transcripts were sequenced, since all the RNA that had been isolated was reverse transcribed. Only in-frame clones appear in the TCRdb table, and some are missing; sequencing was by immunoSEQ multiplex PCR. The sample lists 120,000 to 150,000 clones; roughly 50% were seen once. Specimen: Tregs from blood. The receptors were sampled from a young man in good health.

The CDR3 bases are TGTGCCAGCAGCTTACTGGGACAAAACAATGAGCAGTTCTTC. Translation gives CASSLLGQNNEQFF. The chain links TRBV7-9 to TRBJ2-1; D may be TRBD1 (6 bases). This CDR3 is 14 amino acids long. Between the trimmed V and J ends, which lost 2 bases and 5 bases, there was a span of 10 bases. Looked up from germline, CDR1 is SEHNR and CDR2 is FQNEAQ (reference sequence).

The chain recombines TRBV15 with TRBJ1-2, with a possible D match to TRBD1 (5 bases). V was cut by 1 base and J by 4 bases, with 7 bases left in between. There are 13 residues in the CDR3. The V gene's germline CDR1 is LNHNV and CDR2 YYDKDF (reference sequence). The CDR3 nucleotides are TGTGCCACCAGCAGAGGCGGGGGCTATGGCTACACCTTC. Amino acids: CATSRGGGYGYTF.

This chain joins TRBV11-2 and TRBJ2-7; maybe TRBD1 (6 bases). V lost 3 bases and J 7 bases, leaving 13 bases between the germline ends. Germline assignment: CDR1 SGHAT and CDR2 FQNNGV. This CDR3 is 13 amino acids long. The CDR3 DNA sequence: TGTGCCAGCAGCTTGTCAGGGGACGGGGAGCAGTACTTC. It encodes CASSLSGDGEQYF.

J is TRBJ2-1 and V is TRBV7-9; TRBD2 aligns across 7 bases. The CDR3 covers 13 residues. Per germline, CDR1 SEHNR and CDR2 FQNEAQ (reference sequence). Unmatched junction bases numbered 12, after V lost 4 bases and J lost 15 bases. The CDR3 region is CASSSGLGVGSFF. The CDR3 bases are TGTGCCAGCAGCTCCGGACTAGGAGTGGGTTCGTTCTTC.

This chain links TRBV5-1 with TRBJ1-4, with a tentative D call TRBD1 (5 bases). Trimming took off 0 bases at V and 11 bases at J, with 5 bases between the two ends. The CDR3 extends over 11 amino acids. Germline CDR1 SGHRS, CDR2 YFSETQ. The CDR3 loop reads CASSLDRKLFF. CDR3 DNA sequence: TGCGCCAGCAGCTTGGACAGGAAACTGTTTTTT.

This clone was detected only a few times. This chain uses TRBV9 with TRBJ1-1, with D unclear. The V end lost 0 bases, the J end lost 2 bases, and 14 bases lay between the germline ends. This CDR3 is built from 16 residues. Germline CDR1 reads SGDLS; CDR2 reads YYNGEE. The CDR3 DNA follows: TGTGCCAGCAGCGTAGGAGTAAGGGAGGGAAACACTGAAGCTTTCTTT. Translating it yields CASSVGVREGNTEAFF.

This rearrangement joins TRBV19 to TRBJ2-7, with D unclear. Trimming cost V 8 bases and J 5 bases, with 13 bases left between them. This CDR3 spans 12 amino acids. The germline CDR1 and CDR2 sequences are LNHDA and SQIVND (reference sequence). DNA for the CDR3: TGTGCCAGTCGAGGAAGAGGCCACGAGCAGTACTTC. It specifies CASRGRGHEQYF.

Here the CDR3 DNA reads TGTGCCAACAGGCCCGGGGCGGGAGGCGGGCAGTACTTC. It is translated as CANRPGAGGGQYF. The V gene is TRBV2, the J gene TRBJ2-5; 8 nucleotides align to TRBD2. V shed 10 bases, J shed 11 bases, and the junction held 15 bases outside the gene matches. Germline assignment: CDR1 SNHLY and CDR2 FYNNEI. The CDR3 totals 13 residues. Supplemented by reference TRBV2 and TRBJ2-5, the full variable domain reads EPEVTQTPSHQVTQMGQEVILRCVPISNHLYFYWYRQILGQKVEFLVSFYNNEISEKSEIFDDQFSVERPDGSNFTLKIRSTKLEDSAMYFCANRPGAGGGQYFGPGTRLLVL.

This clone occurred a few times. This chain uses TRBV7-2 with TRBJ2-5; D remains ambiguous. The V gene lost 3 bases and the J gene lost 0 bases, with 5 bases spanning the gap. CDR3 length: 13 amino acids. Germline CDR1 and CDR2: SGHTA and FQGNSA. Here the CDR3 DNA reads TGTGCCAGCAGCTTGAGCCACCAAGAGACCCAGTACTTC. It specifies CASSLSHQETQYF.

The chain joins TRBV28 to TRBJ2-1; 7 nucleotides line up with TRBD2. Germline V gene lookup returns CDR1 MDHEN and CDR2 SYDVKM. Trimming took 5 bases from V and 0 from J; bases not matched to a gene: 7. CDR3 size: 16 residues. In DNA form, the CDR3 reads TGTGCCAGCAGTCCCTACGGGAGGACCTCCTACAATGAGCAGTTCTTC. Protein product: CASSPYGRTSYNEQFF.

The genes are TRBV30 and TRBJ2-1; D is unclear. Trimming stripped 5 bases from V and 6 bases from J, with 11 bases between. Germline V lookup: CDR1 GTSNPN, CDR2 SVGIG (reference sequence). The CDR3 length is 12 residues. CDR3 sequence (DNA): TGTGCCTGGGGGCGCGCTGGCAATGAGCAGTTCTTC. This translates into CAWGRAGNEQFF.

V is TRBV4-2 and J is TRBJ2-5; the match to TRBD2 covers 8 bases. V was pared by 3 bases and J by 4 bases, with 4 bases of the junction left unmatched. Germline CDR1 is LGHNA and CDR2 is YNFKEQ. The length of the CDR3 is 14 residues. The CDR3 DNA reads TGTGCCAGCAGCCACGGCCGGGGGGGAGAGACCCAGTACTTC. Protein sequence: CASSHGRGGETQYF.

V gene TRBV10-3 combines with J gene TRBJ2-7; possible D gene TRBD2, 6 bases. The CDR3 runs to 15 residues. Germline V gene lookup returns CDR1 ENHRY and CDR2 SYGVKD. The V end lost 7 bases, the J end lost 2 bases, and 18 bases lay between the germline ends. The CDR3 protein is CAITLGWTGAYEQYF. CDR3 DNA: TGTGCCATCACCCTTGGGTGGACGGGAGCCTACGAGCAGTACTTC.

The V and J genes are TRBV6-5 and TRBJ2-7, with 8 bases identical to TRBD1. CDR1 MNHEY and CDR2 SVGAGI come from the germline V gene. The CDR3 sequence is 14 residues long. V lost 2 bases, J lost 3 bases, and 3 bases stayed unmatched. CDR3 protein: CASSYGGQDYEQYF. The CDR3 DNA sequence: TGTGCCAGCAGTTACGGGGGACAGGACTACGAGCAGTACTTC.

The chain joins TRBV15 to TRBJ1-4, with 9 bases that match TRBD1. The CDR3 consists of 14 residues. J gave up 2 bases and V 11 bases, and 6 bases lay outside the gene matches. Germline V gene data show CDR1 as LNHNV and CDR2 as YYDKDF (reference sequence). CDR3 in DNA: TGTGCCTCCCGACAGGGGGATACTAATGAAAAACTGTTTTTT. Its translation: CASRQGDTNEKLFF.

The J gene is TRBJ2-1, the V gene TRBV9, with 11 bases aligning to TRBD2. This CDR3 comprises 17 residues. The trim removed 0 bases at V and 9 bases at J, leaving 11 bases unmatched. The germline CDR1 and CDR2 sequences are SGDLS and YYNGEE. DNA of the CDR3: TGTGCCAGCAGCGTAGCAGGTAGCGGGGGGGCATCGATTGAGCAGTTCTTC. It specifies CASSVAGSGGASIEQFF. The full variable domain, its missing parts supplied by reference TRBV9 and TRBJ2-1, is DSGVTQTPKHLITATGQRVTLRCSPRSGDLSVYWYQQSLDQGLQFLIQYYNGEERAKGNILERFSAQQFPDLHSELNLSSLELGDSALYFCASSVAGSGGASIEQFFGPGTRLTVL.

In this sample, this clone turned up a few times. V and J are TRBV19 and TRBJ2-5; weak D call: TRBD2 (6 bases). This CDR3 has 12 residues. Trimming took 7 bases from V and 4 from J, leaving 10 bases between them. Germline assignment: CDR1 LNHDA and CDR2 SQIVND (reference sequence). The CDR3: CASNRRGETQYF. The CDR3 bases are TGTGCCAGTAATCGGAGGGGAGAGACCCAGTACTTC.

This clone was detected a few times. This sequence joins TRBV7-2 and TRBJ2-5; D is unclear. Germline CDR1 reads SGHTA; CDR2 reads FQGNSA. The CDR3 spans 14 residues. Trimming stripped 2 bases from V and 3 bases from J, with 10 bases between. In DNA, the CDR3 is TGTGCCAGCAGCTTATTCGGCGGAGAAGAGACCCAGTACTTC. It translates to CASSLFGGEETQYF.

This clone turned up a few times. J is TRBJ2-7 and V is TRBV7-2; 7 nucleotides agree with TRBD1. Germline trimming cut 5 bases from V and 9 bases from J; bases unmatched to any gene: 13. Per germline, CDR1 SGHTA and CDR2 FQGNSA. This CDR3 is 14 amino acids long. CDR3 bases: TGTGCCAGCAGCCACCTTGACAGGGTCAGGGTGCAGTACTTC. Translation gives CASSHLDRVRVQYF.

A few counts support this clone. The rearrangement uses TRBV7-9 and TRBJ1-6; 8 bases map to TRBD1. V lost 0 bases to trimming and J lost 14 bases; unmatched junction nucleotides: 6. From germline, CDR1 is SEHNR and CDR2 FQNEAQ (reference sequence). The CDR3 sequence is 14 residues long. The CDR3 loop is CASSLAGTGGALHF. Here the CDR3 DNA reads TGTGCCAGCAGCTTAGCCGGGACAGGAGGGGCCCTCCACTTT.

The rearrangement uses TRBV9 and TRBJ2-1; 13 bases fit TRBD2. Losses at the gene ends were 3 bases for V and 5 bases for J; bases not matched to a gene: 2. Germline V CDR1 and CDR2: SGDLS, YYNGEE. The CDR3 spans 15 residues. The CDR3 DNA is TGTGCCAGCAGCGAGGGACTAGCGGGGAACAATGAGCAGTTCTTC. Translation gives CASSEGLAGNNEQFF.

This chain uses TRBV4-2 with TRBJ1-2, with 10 bases identical to TRBD1. Trimming cost V 3 bases and J 8 bases; bases outside gene matches: 9. The V gene's germline CDR1 is LGHNA and CDR2 YNFKEQ. This CDR3 contains 15 residues. The CDR3 loop reads CASSHLRQGAGGYTF. The CDR3 DNA is TGTGCCAGCAGCCACCTCAGACAGGGGGCGGGGGGCTACACCTTC.

This chain joins TRBV30 and TRBJ2-5; possible D gene TRBD1, 5 bases. The germline CDR1 and CDR2 sequences are GTSNPN and SVGIG (reference sequence). This CDR3 region has 14 residues. V shed 0 bases and J shed 5 bases, with 13 bases lying between them. The CDR3 reads CAWSVPVKGETQYF. As DNA, the CDR3 is TGTGCCTGGAGTGTGCCAGTGAAGGGGGAGACCCAGTACTTC.

V is TRBV19 and J is TRBJ1-5; TRBD1 is a possible D gene (6 bases). Germline CDR1 reads LNHDA; CDR2 reads SQIVND (reference sequence). The CDR3 is 15 residues long. Trimming took 7 bases from V and 0 from J, leaving 13 bases between them. The CDR3: CASNRGRGSNQPQHF. The CDR3 DNA sequence: TGTGCCAGTAACCGGGGCAGGGGTAGCAATCAGCCCCAGCATTTT.

There are a few counts of this clone. J is TRBJ2-1 and V is TRBV11-2; the match to TRBD2 covers 8 bases. V dropped 1 base and J dropped 4; count of bases not matched to a gene: 3. The CDR3 is 15 residues long. Germline V gene lookup returns CDR1 SGHAT and CDR2 FQNNGV. The CDR3 DNA sequence: TGTGCCAGCAGCTTAGCGGGAGGGCCATACAATGAGCAGTTCTTC. Translation gives CASSLAGGPYNEQFF.

The chain employs TRBV28 and TRBJ2-5; 9 bases are a match to TRBD2. Germline CDR1 MDHEN, CDR2 SYDVKM. The CDR3 spans 14 residues. V dropped 6 bases and J dropped 7; count of bases not matched to a gene: 9. CDR3 nucleotide sequence: TGTGCCAGCAGCCTAGCGGGGAGGCAATTGACCCAGTACTTC. This translates into CASSLAGRQLTQYF.

The chain couples TRBV7-2 to TRBJ2-7; TRBD2 agrees at 11 bases. J lost 1 base, V lost 2 bases, and 4 bases had no gene match. The CDR3 runs to 16 residues. Germline V gives CDR1 SGHTA, CDR2 FQGNSA. In nucleotides, the CDR3 is TGTGCCAGCAGCTTATTGGGGACTAGCGGATCCTACGAGCAGTACTTC. It translates to CASSLLGTSGSYEQYF.

The rearrangement links TRBV14 to TRBJ2-7; D ambiguous. The CDR3 length is 11 residues. V shed 4 bases and J shed 3 bases, with 4 bases lying between them. Germline loops: CDR1 SGHDN, CDR2 FVKESK. CDR3: CASSLYYEQYF. The CDR3 DNA follows: TGTGCCAGCAGCCTCTACTACGAGCAGTACTTC.